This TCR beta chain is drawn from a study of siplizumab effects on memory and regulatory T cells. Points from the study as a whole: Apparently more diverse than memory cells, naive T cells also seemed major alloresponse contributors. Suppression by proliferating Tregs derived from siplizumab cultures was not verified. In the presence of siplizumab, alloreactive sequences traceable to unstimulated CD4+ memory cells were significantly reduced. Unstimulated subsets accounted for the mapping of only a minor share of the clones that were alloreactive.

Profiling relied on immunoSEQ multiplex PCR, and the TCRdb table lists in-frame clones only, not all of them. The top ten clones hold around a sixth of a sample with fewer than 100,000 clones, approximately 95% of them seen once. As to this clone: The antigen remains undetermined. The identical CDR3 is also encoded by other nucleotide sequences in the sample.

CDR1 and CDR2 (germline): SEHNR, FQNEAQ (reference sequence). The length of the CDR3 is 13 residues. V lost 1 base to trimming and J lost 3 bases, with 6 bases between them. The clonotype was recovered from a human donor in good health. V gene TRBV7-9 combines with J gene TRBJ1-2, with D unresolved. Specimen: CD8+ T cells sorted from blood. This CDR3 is CASSLDSYYGYTF. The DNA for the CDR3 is TGTGCCAGCAGCTTAGACTCCTACTATGGCTACACCTTC.